Listed here are 26 T cell receptor beta chains from one sample, sequenced in a study of T cell clones after liver transplantation. Repertoires were generated with immunoSEQ multiplex PCR, while TCRdb's copy carries only in-frame clones and drops some. The sample holds over 100,000 clones, 82% seen once. Source: CD4+ T cells from blood, taken before liver transplant. These receptors originate from a human donor who received a liver transplant.

This clone was recorded only once. The V call is TRBV7-9, the J call TRBJ2-5; 13 nucleotides match TRBD2. CDR1 is SEHNR, CDR2 FQNEAQ, per germline (reference sequence). Losses at the gene ends were 0 bases for V and 5 bases for J; bases not matched to a gene: 3. The CDR3 has 16 residues. CDR3 DNA sequence: TGTGCCAGCAGCTTAGCGGTGACTAGCGGGAGGGAGACCCAGTACTTC. Translated: CASSLAVTSGRETQYF.

This clone was counted once. The chain uses TRBV15 and TRBJ2-7; the match to TRBD1 covers 8 bases. The trim removed 3 bases at V and 1 base at J, leaving 5 bases unmatched. The CDR3 has 15 residues. The V gene's germline CDR1 is LNHNV and CDR2 YYDKDF (reference sequence). The CDR3 DNA reads as TGTGCCACCAGCAGGAGACAGGGGAGTTCCTACGAGCAGTACTTC. This sequence encodes CATSRRQGSSYEQYF.

The chain recombines TRBV6-4 with TRBJ2-3; 7 bases agree with TRBD1. The CDR3 contains 14 residues. The germline V gene has CDR1 MRHNA and CDR2 SNTAGT. V lost 6 bases and J lost 2; bases outside the gene matches: 5. The CDR3 nucleotides read TGTGCCAGCAGAAAGACAGGGCCCACAGATACGCAGTATTTT. Protein product: CASRKTGPTDTQYF.

The chain joins TRBV4-1 to TRBJ1-4, with unresolved D. The CDR3 sequence is 13 residues long. Germline V gene sequence: CDR1 MGHRA, CDR2 YSYEKL. V was clipped by 2 bases and J by 8 bases, with 9 bases between them. Written as DNA, the CDR3 is TGCGCCAGCAGCCAATTTGATCGGGAAAAACTGTTTTTT. It codes for CASSQFDREKLFF.

This chain links TRBV11-2 with TRBJ2-3; D not resolved. With 1 base removed from V and 6 bases from J, the gap between germline ends came to 5 bases. Germline loops: CDR1 SGHAT, CDR2 FQNNGV. CDR3 length: 12 residues. For the CDR3, the DNA is TGTGCCAGCAGCTTAGTTTCGGATACGCAGTATTTT. This codes for CASSLVSDTQYF.

The rearrangement joins TRBV27 to TRBJ2-7; 12 bases agree with TRBD2. This CDR3 has 15 residues. The V gene end was trimmed by 0 bases and the J gene end by 3 bases; junction bases not matched to a gene: 0. The V gene's germline CDR1 is MNHEY and CDR2 SMNVEV (reference sequence). The CDR3 DNA reads as TGTGCCAGCAGTTTATCACTAGCGGGAGGCTACGAGCAGTACTTC. It yields the protein CASSLSLAGGYEQYF.

The chain links TRBV19 to TRBJ1-2, with D possibly matching TRBD1 (6 bases). The CDR3 is made up of 14 amino acids. Germline CDR1 is LNHDA and CDR2 is SQIVND (reference sequence). Trimming stripped 5 bases from V and 5 bases from J, with 15 bases between. The CDR3 sequence is CASSLSDRLYGYTF. The CDR3 nucleotides read TGTGCCAGTAGTCTGTCCGACAGGCTTTATGGCTACACCTTC.

For the CDR3, the DNA is TGTGCCATCAGTCTAGCGGAGTCTTACAATGAGCAGTTCTTC. This translates into CAISLAESYNEQFF. The chain is built from TRBV10-3 and TRBJ2-1, with TRBD2 matching over 7 bases. Trimming at V came to 5 bases and at J to 4 bases, leaving 5 bases not matched to a gene. Germline-derived CDR1 and CDR2 are ENHRY and SYGVKD. This CDR3 spans 14 amino acids.

This clone occurred once. CDR3 region: CASSSSTALNEKLFF. The DNA for the CDR3 is TGTGCCAGCAGTTCCAGCACAGCCCTCAATGAAAAACTGTTTTTT. The rearrangement joins TRBV27 to TRBJ1-4; D is undetermined. The CDR3 is 15 amino acids. Per germline, CDR1 MNHEY and CDR2 SMNVEV (reference sequence). Trimming removed 4 bases from V and 5 bases from J, with 14 bases in between.

This clone appeared a single time. This sequence joins TRBV12-5 and TRBJ2-3; TRBD2 aligns across 9 bases. The CDR3 is made up of 14 amino acids. V lost 6 bases to trimming and J lost 5 bases; unmatched junction nucleotides: 6. Germline CDR1 and CDR2: LGHNT and FRNRAP. CDR3 sequence reads: CASGPGTSLDTQYF. CDR3 in DNA: TGTGCTAGTGGCCCGGGGACTAGCTTAGATACGCAGTATTTT.

The sample holds a few counts of this clone. CDR3 in DNA: TGTGCCAGCAGCCAAGCCCACAAGGGGGTGAACCAGCCCCAGCATTTT. Its translation: CASSQAHKGVNQPQHF. V usage is TRBV4-2 and J usage is TRBJ1-5; perhaps TRBD1 as D (6 bases). V lost 1 base, J lost 7 bases, and 17 bases lay in between. CDR1 LGHNA and CDR2 YNFKEQ come from the germline V gene. This CDR3 contains 16 residues.

This rearrangement joins TRBV19 to TRBJ2-3; 14 nucleotides line up with TRBD2. Trimming took 7 bases from V and 4 from J; bases not matched to a gene: 7. This CDR3 has 16 residues. Germline V CDR1 and CDR2: LNHDA, SQIVND (reference sequence). Here the CDR3 reads CASNRLAGGNSDTQYF. CDR3 DNA sequence: TGTGCCAGTAACCGACTAGCGGGGGGGAATTCAGATACGCAGTATTTT.

The chain has TRBV6-6 and TRBJ1-1, with D perhaps TRBD1 (5 bases). The V end lost 6 bases, the J end lost 1 base, and 9 bases lay between the germline ends. The CDR3 contains 13 residues. Germline V gene sequence: CDR1 MNHNY, CDR2 SVGAGI (reference sequence). The CDR3 region is CASRGGGNTEAFF. In DNA form, the CDR3 reads TGTGCCAGCAGGGGGGGAGGGAACACTGAAGCTTTCTTT.

This chain joins TRBV7-2 and TRBJ1-5; D may be TRBD1 (6 bases). The CDR3 extends over 18 amino acids. Between the trimmed V and J ends, which lost 4 bases and 0 bases, there was a span of 19 bases. Looked up from germline, CDR1 is SGHTA and CDR2 is FQGNSA. The CDR3 sequence: CASSSRQAGLLSNQPQHF. The CDR3 bases are TGTGCCAGCAGCTCCAGACAGGCCGGACTCCTTAGCAATCAGCCCCAGCATTTT.

The table lists this clone with a few counts. The gene calls are TRBV5-6 and TRBJ2-3; 12 bases line up with TRBD2. The CDR3 runs 15 residues. Per the germline V gene, CDR1 is SGHDT and CDR2 is YYEEEE. The ends lost 4 bases at V and 7 bases at J; junction bases unmatched: 7. In DNA, the CDR3 is TGTGCCAGCAGCCGAGCCCTAGCGGGAGGGTATACGCAGTATTTT. Translating gives CASSRALAGGYTQYF.

V gene TRBV7-9 combines with J gene TRBJ1-5; the D is unclear. V lost 1 base to trimming and J lost 4 bases, with 14 bases between them. Germline CDR1 reads SEHNR; CDR2 reads FQNEAQ (reference sequence). CDR3 size: 16 residues. This CDR3 reads CASSLGAGSLNQPQHF. Written as DNA, the CDR3 is TGTGCCAGCAGCTTAGGGGCGGGATCCCTGAATCAGCCCCAGCATTTT. The full variable domain, completed using reference TRBV7-9 and TRBJ1-5, is DTGVSQNPRHKITKRGQNVTFRCDPISEHNRLYWYRQTLGQGPEFLTYFQNEAQLEKSRLLSDRFSAERPKGSFSTLEIQRTEQGDSAMYLCASSLGAGSLNQPQHFGDGTRLSIL.

The chain uses TRBV11-2 and TRBJ1-1; D is perhaps TRBD1 (6 bases). This CDR3 is built from 14 residues. Trimming took off 4 bases at V and 4 bases at J, with 13 bases between the two ends. The germline V gene encodes CDR1 SGHAT and CDR2 FQNNGV. The CDR3 loop reads CASSSIGGTTEAFF. As DNA, the CDR3 is TGTGCCAGCAGCTCAATAGGGGGGACCACTGAAGCTTTCTTT.

This clone was recorded only once. This chain uses TRBV7-7 with TRBJ2-1, with 9 positions matching TRBD2. The CDR3 spans 14 residues. CDR1 is SSHAT and CDR2 is FNYEAQ in the germline V gene (reference sequence). Trimming took 3 bases from V and 6 from J; bases not matched to a gene: 3. CDR3 protein: CASSLRGGRNEQFF. In DNA, the CDR3 is TGTGCCAGCAGCTTGCGGGGGGGCCGCAATGAGCAGTTCTTC. Looking up the rest from reference TRBV7-7 and TRBJ2-1 gives the full variable domain: GAGVSQSPRYKVTKRGQDVTLRCDPISSHATLYWYQQALGQGPEFLTYFNYEAQPDKSGLPSDRFSAERPEGSISTLTIQRTEQRDSAMYRCASSLRGGRNEQFFGPGTRLTVL.

The chain links TRBV19 to TRBJ2-1, with 9 nucleotides matching TRBD1. Germline trimming cut 3 bases from V and 8 bases from J; bases unmatched to any gene: 5. There are 14 residues in the CDR3. The V gene's germline CDR1 is LNHDA and CDR2 SQIVND (reference sequence). For the CDR3, the DNA is TGTGCCAGTAGTATGTGGACAGGGGTCGATGAGCAGTTCTTC. As protein: CASSMWTGVDEQFF.

The gene calls are TRBV7-3 and TRBJ2-5, with a weak D call TRBD2 (7 bases). Germline CDR1 and CDR2: SGHTA and FQGTGA. This CDR3 is 14 amino acids long. V was trimmed by 5 bases and J by 4 bases, leaving 14 bases between them. CDR3 bases: TGTGCCAGCAGCCCCTCGGGGGGCGGAGAGACCCAGTACTTC. Its protein is CASSPSGGGETQYF.

This clone was seen just once. The rearrangement joins TRBV30 to TRBJ2-3; D unclear. This CDR3 has 12 amino acids. CDR1 GTSNPN and CDR2 SVGIG come from the germline V gene (reference sequence). V gave up 1 base and J gave up 5 bases, with 7 bases separating them. CDR3 DNA: TGTGCCTGGAGTGCCCTGAGAGATACGCAGTATTTT. Its protein product is CAWSALRDTQYF.

The chain joins TRBV5-1 to TRBJ2-1; 11 nucleotides align to TRBD2. The germline V gene encodes CDR1 SGHRS and CDR2 YFSETQ. Trimming at V came to 0 bases and at J to 9 bases, leaving 5 bases not matched to a gene. The CDR3 is made up of 15 amino acids. Here the CDR3 DNA reads TGCGCCAGCAGCTTGGCGCTAGCGGGGGGTTTTGAGCAGTTCTTC. As protein: CASSLALAGGFEQFF.

The V call is TRBV5-4, the J call TRBJ1-6; 9 positions agree with TRBD1. This CDR3 comprises 15 residues. V gave up 2 bases and J gave up 10 bases; unmatched junction bases: 7. Germline CDR1 reads SGHNT; CDR2 reads YYREEE (reference sequence). The CDR3 protein is CASSFGDREHSPLHF. DNA for the CDR3: TGTGCCAGCAGCTTTGGGGACAGGGAACACTCACCCCTCCACTTT.

This rearrangement joins TRBV19 to TRBJ2-6; no definite D call. The CDR3 is 15 residues long. V dropped 9 bases and J dropped 0 bases, with 12 bases sitting between them. Germline V gene data show CDR1 as LNHDA and CDR2 as SQIVND (reference sequence). The CDR3 DNA reads TGTGCCAGCTGTCCCCAGTACTCTGGGGCCAACGTCCTGACTTTC. Translating gives CASCPQYSGANVLTF. The full variable domain, completed using reference TRBV19 and TRBJ2-6, is DGGITQSPKYLFRKEGQNVTLSCEQNLNHDAMYWYRQDPGQGLRLIYYSQIVNDFQKGDIAEGYSVSREKKESFPLTVTSAQKNPTAFYLCASCPQYSGANVLTFGAGSRLTVL.

In this sample, this clone turned up a few times. The chain combines TRBV6-1 with TRBJ1-5; no definite D call. Per the germline V gene, CDR1 is MNHNS and CDR2 is SASEGT. V lost 1 base to trimming and J lost 1 base, with 11 bases between them. The CDR3 spans 16 residues. The DNA for the CDR3 is TGTGCCAGCAGTGAAGGACGTCTGCGGAGCAATCAGCCCCAGCATTTT. Protein sequence: CASSEGRLRSNQPQHF.

The V call is TRBV30, the J call TRBJ2-5; D perhaps matches TRBD2 (6 bases). Trimming stripped 2 bases from V and 2 bases from J, with 12 bases between. Germline-derived CDR1 and CDR2 are GTSNPN and SVGIG (reference sequence). This CDR3 has 14 amino acids. The CDR3 DNA reads as TGTGCCTGGAGTAGCTGGGGGAGGCAAGAGACCCAGTACTTC. It specifies CAWSSWGRQETQYF.